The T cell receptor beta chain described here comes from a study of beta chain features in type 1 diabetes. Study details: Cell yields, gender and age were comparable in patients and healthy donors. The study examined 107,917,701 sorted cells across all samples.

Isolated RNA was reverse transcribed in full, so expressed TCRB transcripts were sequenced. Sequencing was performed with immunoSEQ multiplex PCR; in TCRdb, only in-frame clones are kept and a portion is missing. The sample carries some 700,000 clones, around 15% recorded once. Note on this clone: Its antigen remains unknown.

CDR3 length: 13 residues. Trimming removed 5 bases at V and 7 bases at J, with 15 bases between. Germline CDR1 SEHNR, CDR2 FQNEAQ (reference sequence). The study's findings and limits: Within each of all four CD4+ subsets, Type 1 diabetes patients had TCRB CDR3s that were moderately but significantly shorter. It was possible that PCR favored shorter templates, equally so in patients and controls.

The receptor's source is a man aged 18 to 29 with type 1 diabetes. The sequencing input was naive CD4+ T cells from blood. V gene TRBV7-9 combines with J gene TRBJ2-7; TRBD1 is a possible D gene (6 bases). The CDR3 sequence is CASSPQGPGEQYF. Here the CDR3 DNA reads TGTGCCAGCAGCCCACAGGGCCCTGGGGAGCAGTACTTC.